This T cell receptor (beta chain) was sequenced in a study of Ad26.COV2.S vaccination and SARS-CoV-2 variants. Study information: It was the COV1001 Ad26.COV2.S trial arm that included the donor. Study-wide results and limits: Measurement of non-spike TCR breadth gave similar results in vaccine and placebo recipients.

Remarks on this clone: Its antigen is unknown.

The sample's treatment: some 20 received Ad26.COV2.S at low or high dose, single or two shots; 5 received placebo; per-sample allocation not given. The samples were gathered on day 63 after the first injection of vaccine or placebo. Boston hosted the donor, who was an adult aged 18-55 years. It was Wuhan-strain SARS-CoV-2 spike that the Ad26 vaccine vector expressed. CDR3 length: 15 residues. The germline CDR1 and CDR2 sequences are SGHNT and YYREEE (reference sequence). The V gene lost 7 bases and the J gene lost 6 bases, with 20 bases spanning the gap. Profiling relied on immunoSEQ multiplex PCR, and the TCRdb table lists in-frame clones only, not all of them. The table has 440,000 or so clones, about nine tenths seen once.

Source: peripheral blood, taken in a trial of Ad26.COV2.S vaccine versus placebo. The receptor's source is a person between 18 and 60 years old who received the Ad26.COV2.S COVID-19 vaccine or a placebo. V gene TRBV5-4 combines with J gene TRBJ2-1; D ambiguous. Written as DNA, the CDR3 is TGTGCCAGCTCCCAGCTGAGCCGGGCGCGCAATGAGCAGTTCTTC. It codes for CASSQLSRARNEQFF.